This T cell receptor beta chain was observed in a study of T-cell reconstitution after alpha-beta-depleted transplantation in children. Researchers prepared the TCRbeta library using unique molecular identifiers, the study reports. One entry per CDR3 protein results from TCRdb running MiXCR on the PCR reads. Here the sample spans some 550,000 distinct CDR3 sequences, around 23% being singletons. With 2 bases removed from V and 1 base from J, the gap between germline ends came to 9 bases. The CDR3 totals 16 residues. Germline V gene sequence: CDR1 MNHEY, CDR2 SVGAGI. Study-level results: Reports say that about two months after transplant, the alpha-beta T cells came out of several hundred graft clones that had expanded. At day 60, the high TCRbeta diversity found in some patients originated from recipient T cells and thymic progenitors that had survived. T-cell numbers and diversity one year post-transplant derived largely from freshly generated T cells.

This clonotype was detected a few times. What it binds is not known. The chain couples TRBV6-5 to TRBJ1-6; weak D call: TRBD1 (6 bases). This clonotype was sampled from a boy younger than two who had a stem cell transplant for acute myeloid leukemia, so the T cells may come from the graft donor. The starting material was PBMCs, mostly from graft donor cells, obtained 360 days after TCRalphabeta/CD19-depleted stem cell transplant. CDR3 DNA sequence: TGTGCCAGCAGTTACGGGGGGGCTTCCTATAATTCACCCCTCCACTTT. This encodes CASSYGGASYNSPLHF.